This T cell receptor (beta chain) came from a study of T-cell memory formation after mild COVID-19. Study-wide background: Across donors, TCR clusters were largely donor specific.

Study-wide points: SARS-CoV-2 specificity of second-wave clones peaking day 37 was unconfirmed. Some clones that responded turned up in pre-infection memory, which suggests that cross-reactive memory joined in.

The CDR3 runs 13 residues. Trimming cost V 4 bases and J 6 bases, with 11 bases left between them. Germline V gene lookup returns CDR1 LGHNA and CDR2 YNFKEQ. To note about this clonotype: Its antigen remains unknown.

UMIs and sample barcodes were carried by the TCR alpha and TCR beta cDNA libraries that 5'RACE produced using constant-segment primers. TCRdb reanalysed the 5' RACE reads using MiXCR and keeps one entry per CDR3 protein. The sample records about 400,000 distinct CDR3 sequences, 24% being singletons. The sequenced sample consisted of PBMCs or a T cell subset sorted from them (not recorded which). This clonotype was sampled from an adult woman who had mild COVID-19 (a few samples of this study predate the infection). Cell type and time point are not known. The rearrangement links TRBV4-2 to TRBJ2-3, with D perhaps TRBD2 (6 bases). The CDR3 protein is CASSPRRADTQYF. The CDR3 DNA is TGTGCCAGCAGCCCTCGGAGGGCGGATACGCAGTATTTT.